A few counts support the clone carrying this T cell receptor beta chain. Its antigen is undetermined. The sample's time point: newly diagnosed GD, antithyroid drugs for less than 3 months. Scientists built the TCR library using RNA that was extracted from PBMCs. The source of the patients was an endocrinology department in Xi'an, China. The CDR3 consists of 18 residues. Germline lookup yields CDR1 DFQATT and CDR2 SNEGSKA (reference sequence). V was pared by 3 bases and J by 9 bases, with 18 bases of the junction left unmatched. The data belong to a study of regulatory T cells in long-lasting Graves disease. Study observations and caveats: Persistent disease favored TRBV28, TRBJ1-2 and TRBJ2-5.

According to the study, TCR beta libraries were built with iRepertoire HTBI primers and CDR3-region Arm-PCR. MiXCR, applied by TCRdb to the multiplex PCR reads, yields one record per CDR3 protein. Of about 440,000 distinct CDR3 sequences listed, 14% to 15% are singletons. The same specimen was also included in a second study, on T cells in Graves' hyperthyroidism and ophthalmopathy. In that study: Ophthalmopathy and stable hyperthyroidism were separated by a 13 V-J model.

This receptor was taken from a woman in her 30s with Graves disease. The V and J genes are TRBV20-1 and TRBJ2-1, with 12 bases that match TRBD2. Sequencing used peripheral blood mononuclear cells (PBMCs), obtained at new diagnosis, from a patient treated with antithyroid drugs. The CDR3 region is CSASQFGLAGGSAGEQFF. Written as DNA, the CDR3 is TGCAGTGCTAGCCAATTCGGGCTAGCGGGAGGGTCTGCTGGTGAGCAGTTCTTC.